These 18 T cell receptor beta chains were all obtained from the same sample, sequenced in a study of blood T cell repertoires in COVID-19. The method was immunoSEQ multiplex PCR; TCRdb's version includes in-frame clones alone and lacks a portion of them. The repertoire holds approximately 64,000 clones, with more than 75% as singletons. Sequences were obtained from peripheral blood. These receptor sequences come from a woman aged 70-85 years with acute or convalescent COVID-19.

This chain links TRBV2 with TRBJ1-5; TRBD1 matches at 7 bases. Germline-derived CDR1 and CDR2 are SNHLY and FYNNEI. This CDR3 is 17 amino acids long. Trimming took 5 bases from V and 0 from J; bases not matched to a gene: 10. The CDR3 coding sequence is TGTGCCAGCAGTAGGGGACAGCTTATTTATAGCAATCAGCCCCAGCATTTT. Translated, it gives CASSRGQLIYSNQPQHF.

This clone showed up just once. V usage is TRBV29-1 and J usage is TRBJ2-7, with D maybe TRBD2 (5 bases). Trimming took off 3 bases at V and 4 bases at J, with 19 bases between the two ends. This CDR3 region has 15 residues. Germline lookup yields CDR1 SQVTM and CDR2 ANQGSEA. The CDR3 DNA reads TGCAGCGTTGAGATCAGCGACAAAGCGGAATACGAGCAGTACTTC. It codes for CSVEISDKAEYEQYF.

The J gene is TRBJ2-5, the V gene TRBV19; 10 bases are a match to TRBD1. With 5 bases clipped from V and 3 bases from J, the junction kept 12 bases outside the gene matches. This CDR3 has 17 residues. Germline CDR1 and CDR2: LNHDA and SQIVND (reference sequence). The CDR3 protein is CASSFERGTGAEETQYF. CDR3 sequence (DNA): TGTGCCAGTAGTTTCGAAAGGGGGACAGGGGCCGAAGAGACCCAGTACTTC.

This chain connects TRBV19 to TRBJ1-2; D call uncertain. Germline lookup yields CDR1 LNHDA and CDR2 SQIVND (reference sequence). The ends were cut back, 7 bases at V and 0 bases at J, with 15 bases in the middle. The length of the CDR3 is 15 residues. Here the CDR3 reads CASNSPSAPNYGYTF. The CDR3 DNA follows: TGTGCCAGTAATAGTCCTTCTGCCCCTAACTATGGCTACACCTTC.

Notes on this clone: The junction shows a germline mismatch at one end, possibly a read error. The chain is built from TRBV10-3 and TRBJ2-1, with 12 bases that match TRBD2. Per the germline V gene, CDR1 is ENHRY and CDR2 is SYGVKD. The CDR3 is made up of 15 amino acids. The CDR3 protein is CAISGGLAGHNGQFF. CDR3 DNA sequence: TGTGCCATCAGTGGGGGACTAGCGGGCCACAATGGGCAGTTCTTC.

Here the CDR3 DNA reads TGCGCCAGCAGCTCACGCGGGGGGGGGACAGATACGCAGTATTTT. Translated, it gives CASSSRGGGTDTQYF. The V gene is TRBV4-1, the J gene TRBJ2-3, with 9 bases matching TRBD2. V trimming: 5 bases; J trimming: 3 bases; junction bases outside the gene matches: 6. The CDR3 has 15 residues. The germline CDR1 and CDR2 sequences are MGHRA and YSYEKL.

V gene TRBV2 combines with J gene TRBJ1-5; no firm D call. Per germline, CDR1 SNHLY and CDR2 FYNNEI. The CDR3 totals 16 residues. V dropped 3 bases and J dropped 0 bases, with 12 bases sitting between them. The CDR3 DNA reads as TGTGCCAGCAGTGAGGAGGCTCCGGGTAGCAATCAGCCCCAGCATTTT. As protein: CASSEEAPGSNQPQHF.

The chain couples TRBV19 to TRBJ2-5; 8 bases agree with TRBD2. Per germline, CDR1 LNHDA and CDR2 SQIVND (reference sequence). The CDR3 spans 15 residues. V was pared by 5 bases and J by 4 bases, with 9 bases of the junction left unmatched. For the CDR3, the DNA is TGTGCCAGTAGTCCCGGGGGGGGTCCGGGAGAGACCCAGTACTTC. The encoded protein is CASSPGGGPGETQYF.

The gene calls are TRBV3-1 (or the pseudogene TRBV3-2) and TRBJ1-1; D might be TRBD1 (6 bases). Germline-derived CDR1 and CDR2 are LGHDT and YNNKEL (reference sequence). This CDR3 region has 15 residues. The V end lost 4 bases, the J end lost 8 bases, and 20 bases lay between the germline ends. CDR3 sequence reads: CASSLGMDSFGEAFF. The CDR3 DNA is TGTGCCAGCAGCCTCGGTATGGACAGTTTCGGCGAAGCTTTCTTT.

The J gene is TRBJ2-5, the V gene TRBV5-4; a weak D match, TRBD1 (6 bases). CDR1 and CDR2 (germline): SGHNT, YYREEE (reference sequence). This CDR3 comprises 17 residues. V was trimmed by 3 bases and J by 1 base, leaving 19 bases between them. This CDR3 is CASSSKGAGAVQETQYF. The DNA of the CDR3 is TGTGCCAGCAGCTCAAAAGGGGCAGGGGCCGTCCAAGAGACCCAGTACTTC.

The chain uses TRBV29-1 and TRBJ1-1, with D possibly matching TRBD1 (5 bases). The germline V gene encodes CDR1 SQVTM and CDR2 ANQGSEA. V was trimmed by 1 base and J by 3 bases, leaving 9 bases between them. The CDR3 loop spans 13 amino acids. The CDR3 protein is CSVEGWGDTEAFF. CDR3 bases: TGCAGCGTTGAAGGATGGGGGGACACTGAAGCTTTCTTT.

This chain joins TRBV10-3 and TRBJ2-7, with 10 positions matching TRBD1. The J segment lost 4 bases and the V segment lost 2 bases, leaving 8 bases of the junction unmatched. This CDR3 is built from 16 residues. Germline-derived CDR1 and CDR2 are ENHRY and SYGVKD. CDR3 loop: CAISEAPGQGKYEQYF. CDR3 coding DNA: TGTGCCATCAGTGAGGCTCCGGGACAGGGGAAGTACGAGCAGTACTTC.

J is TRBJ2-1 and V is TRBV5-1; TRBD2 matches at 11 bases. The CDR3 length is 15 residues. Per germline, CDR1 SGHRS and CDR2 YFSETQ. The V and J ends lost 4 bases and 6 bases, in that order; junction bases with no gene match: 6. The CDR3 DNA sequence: TGCGCCAGCAGCCCACTAGCGGGAGTAGGCAATGAGCAGTTCTTC. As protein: CASSPLAGVGNEQFF.

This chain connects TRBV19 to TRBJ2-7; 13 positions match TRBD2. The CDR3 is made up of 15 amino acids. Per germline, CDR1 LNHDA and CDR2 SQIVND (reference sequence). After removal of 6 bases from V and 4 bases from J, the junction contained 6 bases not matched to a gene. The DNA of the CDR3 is TGTGCCAGTAGCCCTCGGACTAGCGGGAGTTACGAGCAGTACTTC. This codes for CASSPRTSGSYEQYF.

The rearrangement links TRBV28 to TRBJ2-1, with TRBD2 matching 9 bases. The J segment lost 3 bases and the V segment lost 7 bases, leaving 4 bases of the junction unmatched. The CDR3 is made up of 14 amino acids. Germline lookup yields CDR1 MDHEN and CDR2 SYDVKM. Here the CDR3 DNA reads TGTGCCAGCACACTAGCGGGCCTCTACAATGAGCAGTTCTTC. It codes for CASTLAGLYNEQFF.

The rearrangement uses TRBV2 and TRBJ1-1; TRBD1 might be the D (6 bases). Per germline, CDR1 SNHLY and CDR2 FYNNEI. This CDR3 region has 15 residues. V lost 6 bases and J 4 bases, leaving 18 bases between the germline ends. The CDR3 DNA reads TGTGCCAGCAGGATGGCCCCAGGGGTAAGCACTGAAGCTTTCTTT. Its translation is CASRMAPGVSTEAFF.

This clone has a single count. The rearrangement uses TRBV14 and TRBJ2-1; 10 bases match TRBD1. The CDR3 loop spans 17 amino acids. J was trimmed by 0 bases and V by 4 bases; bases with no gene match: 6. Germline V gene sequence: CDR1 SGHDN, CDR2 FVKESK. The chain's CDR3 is CASSPRTGGLSYNEQFF. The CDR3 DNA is TGTGCCAGCAGCCCCAGGACAGGGGGGCTCTCCTACAATGAGCAGTTCTTC.

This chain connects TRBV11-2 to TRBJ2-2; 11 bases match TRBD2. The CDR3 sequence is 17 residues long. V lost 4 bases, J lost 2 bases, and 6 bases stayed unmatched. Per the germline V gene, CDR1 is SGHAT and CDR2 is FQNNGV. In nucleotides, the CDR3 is TGTGCCAGCAGCTCGAGACTAGCGGGGAAAAACACCGGGGAGCTGTTTTTT. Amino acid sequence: CASSSRLAGKNTGELFF.